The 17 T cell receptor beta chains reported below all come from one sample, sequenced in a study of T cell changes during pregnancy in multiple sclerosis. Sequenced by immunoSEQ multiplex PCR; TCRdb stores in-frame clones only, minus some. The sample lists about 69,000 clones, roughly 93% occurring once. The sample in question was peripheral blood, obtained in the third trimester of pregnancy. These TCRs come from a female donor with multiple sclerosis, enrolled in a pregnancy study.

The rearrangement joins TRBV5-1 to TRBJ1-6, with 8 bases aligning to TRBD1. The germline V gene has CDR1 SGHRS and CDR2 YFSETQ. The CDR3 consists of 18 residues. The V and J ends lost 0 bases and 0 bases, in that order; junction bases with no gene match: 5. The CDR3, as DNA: TGCGCCAGCAGCTTGGCGGCAGGGGGCAGCTCCTATAATTCACCCCTCCACTTT. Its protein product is CASSLAAGGSSYNSPLHF.

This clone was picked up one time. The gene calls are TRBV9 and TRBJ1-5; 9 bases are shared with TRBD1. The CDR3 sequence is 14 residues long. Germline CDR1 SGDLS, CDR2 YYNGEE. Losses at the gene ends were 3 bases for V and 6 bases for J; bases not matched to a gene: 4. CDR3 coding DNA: TGTGCCAGCAGCGGACAGGGGGGTCGTCAGCCCCAGCATTTT. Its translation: CASSGQGGRQPQHF.

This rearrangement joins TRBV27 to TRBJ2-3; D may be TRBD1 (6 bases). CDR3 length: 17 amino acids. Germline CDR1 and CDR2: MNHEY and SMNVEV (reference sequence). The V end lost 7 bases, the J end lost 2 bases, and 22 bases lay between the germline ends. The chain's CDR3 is CASTPNPTGIFTDTQYF. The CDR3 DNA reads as TGTGCCAGCACTCCCAACCCGACAGGAATTTTCACAGATACGCAGTATTTT.

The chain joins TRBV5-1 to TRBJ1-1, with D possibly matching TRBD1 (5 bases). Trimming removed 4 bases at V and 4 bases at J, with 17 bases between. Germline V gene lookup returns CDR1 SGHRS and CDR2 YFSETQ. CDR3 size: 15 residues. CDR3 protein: CASSPRGGEGTEAFF. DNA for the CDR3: TGCGCCAGCAGCCCCCGGGGGGGGGAGGGCACTGAAGCTTTCTTT. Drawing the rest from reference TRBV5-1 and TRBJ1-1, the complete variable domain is KAGVTQTPRYLIKTRGQQVTLSCSPISGHRSVSWYQQTPGQGLQFLFEYFSETQRNKGNFPGRFSGRQFSNSRSEMNVSTLELGDSALYLCASSPRGGEGTEAFFGQGTRLTVV.

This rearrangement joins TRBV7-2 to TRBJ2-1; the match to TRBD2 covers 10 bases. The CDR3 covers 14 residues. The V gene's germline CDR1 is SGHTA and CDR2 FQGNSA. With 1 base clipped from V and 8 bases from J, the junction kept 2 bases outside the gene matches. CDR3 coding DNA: TGTGCCAGCAGCTTAGGGCTAGCGGGGGATGAGCAGTTCTTC. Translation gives CASSLGLAGDEQFF.

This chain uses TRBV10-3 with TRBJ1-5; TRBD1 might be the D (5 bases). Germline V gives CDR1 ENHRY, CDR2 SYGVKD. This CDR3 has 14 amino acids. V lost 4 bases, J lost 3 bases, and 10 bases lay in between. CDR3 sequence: CAISGRGVNQPQHF. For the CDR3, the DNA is TGTGCCATCAGTGGGAGGGGCGTCAATCAGCCCCAGCATTTT.

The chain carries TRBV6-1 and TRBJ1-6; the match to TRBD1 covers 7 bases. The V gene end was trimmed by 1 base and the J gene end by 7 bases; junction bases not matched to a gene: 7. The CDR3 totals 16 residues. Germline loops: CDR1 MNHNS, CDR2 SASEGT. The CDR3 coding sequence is TGTGCCAGCAGTGAAGTGGCAGGGGGTGAGAATTCACCCCTCCACTTT. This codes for CASSEVAGGENSPLHF.

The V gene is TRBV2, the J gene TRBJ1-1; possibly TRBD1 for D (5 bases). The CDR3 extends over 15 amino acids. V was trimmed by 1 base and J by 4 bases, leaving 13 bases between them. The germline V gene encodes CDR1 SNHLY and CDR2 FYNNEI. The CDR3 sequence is CASSEDRGRGTEAFF. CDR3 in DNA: TGTGCCAGCAGTGAAGATAGGGGAAGGGGCACTGAAGCTTTCTTT.

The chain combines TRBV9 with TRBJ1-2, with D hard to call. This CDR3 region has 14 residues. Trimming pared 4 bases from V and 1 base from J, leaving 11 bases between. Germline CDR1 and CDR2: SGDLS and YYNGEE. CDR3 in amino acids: CASSTLQLNYGYTF. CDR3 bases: TGTGCCAGCAGCACGCTTCAACTTAACTATGGCTACACCTTC.

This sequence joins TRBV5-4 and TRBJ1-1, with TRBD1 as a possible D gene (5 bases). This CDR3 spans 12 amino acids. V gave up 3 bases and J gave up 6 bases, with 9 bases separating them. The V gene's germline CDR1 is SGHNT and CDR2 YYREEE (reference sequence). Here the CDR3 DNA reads TGTGCCAGCAGCTCTGGACAACCTGAAGCTTTCTTT. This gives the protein CASSSGQPEAFF.

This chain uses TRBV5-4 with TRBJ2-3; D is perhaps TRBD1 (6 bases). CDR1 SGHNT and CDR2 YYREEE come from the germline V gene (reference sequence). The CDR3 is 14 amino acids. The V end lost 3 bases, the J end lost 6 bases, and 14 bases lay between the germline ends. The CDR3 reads CASSSRQAVDTQYF. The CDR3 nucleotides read TGTGCCAGCAGCTCCAGACAGGCCGTCGATACGCAGTATTTT.

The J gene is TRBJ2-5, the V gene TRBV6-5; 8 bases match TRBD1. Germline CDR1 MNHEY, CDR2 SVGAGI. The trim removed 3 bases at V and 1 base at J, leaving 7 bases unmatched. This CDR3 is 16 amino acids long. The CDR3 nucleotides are TGTGCCAGCAGTTATGGAAGGACAGGGACCCAAGAGACCCAGTACTTC. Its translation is CASSYGRTGTQETQYF.

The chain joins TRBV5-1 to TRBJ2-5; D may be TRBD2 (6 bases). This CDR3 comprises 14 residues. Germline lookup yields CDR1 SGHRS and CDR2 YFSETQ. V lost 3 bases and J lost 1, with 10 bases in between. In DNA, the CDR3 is TGCGCCAGCAGCTCCGGGACTTTCCAAGAGACCCAGTACTTC. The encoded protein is CASSSGTFQETQYF.

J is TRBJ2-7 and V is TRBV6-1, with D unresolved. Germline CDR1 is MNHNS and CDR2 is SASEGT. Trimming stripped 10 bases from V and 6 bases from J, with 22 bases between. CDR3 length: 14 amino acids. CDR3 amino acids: CAISVADLLSEQYF. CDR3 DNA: TGTGCCATAAGCGTCGCAGACCTTTTGTCCGAGCAGTACTTC.

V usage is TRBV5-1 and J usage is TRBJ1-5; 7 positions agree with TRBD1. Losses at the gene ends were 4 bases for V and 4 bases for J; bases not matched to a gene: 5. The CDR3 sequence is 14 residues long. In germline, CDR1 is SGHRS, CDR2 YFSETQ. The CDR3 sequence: CASSLGTENQPQHF. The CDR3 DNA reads TGCGCCAGCAGCCTCGGGACAGAGAATCAGCCCCAGCATTTT. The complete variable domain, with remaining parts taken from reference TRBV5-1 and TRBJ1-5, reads KAGVTQTPRYLIKTRGQQVTLSCSPISGHRSVSWYQQTPGQGLQFLFEYFSETQRNKGNFPGRFSGRQFSNSRSEMNVSTLELGDSALYLCASSLGTENQPQHFGDGTRLSIL.

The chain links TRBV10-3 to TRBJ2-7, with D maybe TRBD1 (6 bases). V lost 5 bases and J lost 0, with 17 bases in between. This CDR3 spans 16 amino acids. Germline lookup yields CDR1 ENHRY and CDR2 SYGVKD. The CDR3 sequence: CAISPNRAGISYEQYF. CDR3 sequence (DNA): TGTGCCATCAGTCCGAACAGGGCGGGTATCTCCTACGAGCAGTACTTC.

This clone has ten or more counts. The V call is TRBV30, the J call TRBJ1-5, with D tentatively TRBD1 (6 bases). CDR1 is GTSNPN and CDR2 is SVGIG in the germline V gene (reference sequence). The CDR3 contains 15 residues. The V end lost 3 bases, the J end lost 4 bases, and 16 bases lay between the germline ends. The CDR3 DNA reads TGTGCCTGGAGGCTCTCGGACAGCCGGAATCAGCCCCAGCATTTT. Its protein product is CAWRLSDSRNQPQHF.